This T cell receptor beta chain was recovered during a study of T-cell memory formation after mild COVID-19. On this clonotype itself: Its antigen is not known.

Whole-study results and caveats: Contracting CD4+ clones lay largely in CM and EM, with CD8+ ones residing in EMRA.

CDR3 length: 16 residues. Per the germline V gene, CDR1 is LGHDT and CDR2 is YNNKEL (reference sequence). The ends were cut back, 3 bases at V and 10 bases at J, with 22 bases in the middle. TCRdb reprocessed the 5' RACE reads with MiXCR, giving one entry per CDR3 protein. The sample has roughly 400,000 distinct CDR3 sequences, roughly 18% seen once. The chain is built from TRBV3-1 and TRBJ2-1; D possibly corresponds to TRBD2 (5 bases). The TCR sequence derives from a man aged 18 to 29 who had mild COVID-19 (a few samples of this study predate the infection). Cell type and time point are not known. The sequenced sample was PBMCs or a T cell subset sorted from them (not recorded which). Here the CDR3 reads CASSHKSGLRPREQFF. CDR3 nucleotide sequence: TGTGCCAGCAGCCATAAGAGTGGACTCCGACCCAGGGAGCAGTTCTTC.